The TCR beta chain under discussion was sequenced for a study of T cell clonotyping in hematopoietic cell transplantation. General study findings and limits: Broader posttransplant TCR repertoire diversity was predicted by graft donor and pretransplant recipient Inverse Simpson Index values. After transplant, recipient diversity fell while pathologically expanded clonotypes grew through day 180.

Some clones are missing from TCRdb's copy, which holds only in-frame ones; the method was immunoSEQ multiplex PCR. The data hold approximately 70,000 clones, with roughly 93% observed a single time. For this clone: Antigen specificity is unknown.

The receptor was isolated from a man aged 45-65 years in good health. Some clones in this sample may be carry-over from other donors' samples. The sample taken for sequencing was peripheral blood mononuclear cells.

CDR3 coding DNA: TGTGCCTGGAGTACCCTAGCGGGAGGAAGAGGTGGGGAGCTGTTTTTT. This sequence encodes CAWSTLAGGRGGELFF. This chain links TRBV30 with TRBJ2-2; 11 nucleotides match TRBD2. CDR1 is GTSNPN and CDR2 is SVGIG in the germline V gene (reference sequence). Germline trimming cut 2 bases from V and 8 bases from J; bases unmatched to any gene: 10. CDR3 length equals 16 residues.